This T cell receptor beta chain was captured in a study of a mutant IDH1 vaccine in newly diagnosed glioma. Study-level information: Receipt of radiotherapy, temozolomide, or both preceded the study, and most received both.

As regards this clone: As yet, its antigen is unknown.

Produced via immunoSEQ multiplex PCR; TCRdb's table is partial and in-frame only. Of around 25,000 clones in the sample, over 75% were seen once. As for time point: week 11, during vaccination. Topical imiquimod was applied with each vaccine dose, which held 300 ug of mutant IDH1 20-mer peptide. The CDR3 has 19 residues. The germline V gene encodes CDR1 LNHDA and CDR2 SQIVND (reference sequence). Unmatched junction bases numbered 21, after V lost 4 bases and J lost 7 bases. The J gene is TRBJ1-5, the V gene TRBV19; 8 bases map to TRBD1. The material sequenced was PBMCs, taken from a glioma patient whose treatment included an IDH1 peptide vaccine. The sequence derives from a woman in her late teens or twenties with glioma. The CDR3 is CASSTLLQGASDRRQPQHF. As DNA, the CDR3 is TGTGCCAGTAGTACCCTCCTTCAGGGGGCATCCGATCGAAGGCAGCCCCAGCATTTT.